The 9 T cell receptor beta chains reported below all come from one sample, sequenced in a study of response to subunit inactivated influenza vaccine. TCRdb re-analysed the RT-PCR reads in MiXCR, keeping a single row per CDR3 protein. This table holds 550,000 to 600,000 distinct CDR3 sequences, approximately 12% found once. Sequencing was performed on PBMCs from blood, taken on the day of vaccination. These receptors were collected from a man aged 45-60 years who received an inactivated influenza vaccine.

This clonotype occurred a few times. This chain links TRBV7-9 with TRBJ2-3, with D uncertain. This CDR3 spans 14 amino acids. The V gene's germline CDR1 is SEHNR and CDR2 FQNEAQ (reference sequence). V shed 4 bases and J shed 5 bases, with 13 bases lying between them. The CDR3 protein is CASSSQLAQDTQYF. In DNA form, the CDR3 reads TGTGCCAGCAGCTCACAATTAGCCCAAGATACGCAGTATTTT.

A few counts support this clonotype. The rearrangement links TRBV20-1 to TRBJ2-5, with 10 bases identical to TRBD2. Germline CDR1 DFQATT, CDR2 SNEGSKA (reference sequence). This CDR3 region has 14 residues. V shed 6 bases, J shed 2 bases, and the junction held 6 bases outside the gene matches. As DNA, the CDR3 is TGCAGTGCCAATCGACTAGCGGGTCAAGAGACCCAGTACTTC. Encoded protein: CSANRLAGQETQYF.

This clonotype was observed a handful of times. The V gene is TRBV28, the J gene TRBJ2-1, with 8 bases identical to TRBD1. This CDR3 comprises 15 residues. Germline values: CDR1 MDHEN, CDR2 SYDVKM. V lost 6 bases and J lost 8; bases outside the gene matches: 12. The CDR3 DNA is TGTGCCAGCAGCAAAGACAGGGGAGGCCTCTATGAGCAGTTCTTC. Translation gives CASSKDRGGLYEQFF.

J is TRBJ2-3 and V is TRBV7-2; D perhaps matches TRBD1 (5 bases). There are 15 residues in the CDR3. V dropped 6 bases and J dropped 6 bases, with 19 bases sitting between them. Germline V gene lookup returns CDR1 SGHTA and CDR2 FQGNSA. CDR3 protein: CASRTGAVRVDTQYF. Written as DNA, the CDR3 is TGTGCCAGCAGGACCGGAGCTGTCAGGGTGGATACGCAGTATTTT.

This clonotype was seen many times. The V and J genes are TRBV4-3 and TRBJ2-7; 7 bases are shared with TRBD2. The V gene end was trimmed by 4 bases and the J gene end by 0 bases; junction bases not matched to a gene: 12. Germline loops: CDR1 LGHNA, CDR2 YSLEER. The CDR3 totals 17 residues. CDR3 nucleotides: TGCGCCAGCAGCCCAGGAGTAGCTAGCGGTAGCTCCTACGAGCAGTACTTC. It yields the protein CASSPGVASGSSYEQYF.

The chain recombines TRBV7-8 with TRBJ2-7; either TRBD1 or TRBD2 may fit D (5 bases each). Trimming left V 0 bases short and J 2 bases short, with 14 bases between. There are 16 residues in the CDR3. Per the germline V gene, CDR1 is SGHVS and CDR2 is FQNEAQ. The chain's CDR3 is CASSLAVRDRPYEQYF. CDR3 nucleotides: TGTGCCAGCAGCTTAGCAGTTCGGGACCGTCCCTACGAGCAGTACTTC. Complete variable domain (other parts from reference TRBV7-8 and TRBJ2-7): GAGVSQSPRYKVAKRGQDVALRCDPISGHVSLFWYQQALGQGPEFLTYFQNEAQLDKSGLPSDRFFAERPEGSVSTLKIQRTQQEDSAVYLCASSLAVRDRPYEQYFGPGTRLTVT.

This clonotype appeared a few times. The chain joins TRBV12-3 or TRBV12-4 to TRBJ1-5; 7 bases map to TRBD1. With V trimmed by 6 bases and J by 2 bases, 7 bases remained unmatched. This CDR3 contains 15 residues. The CDR3 DNA reads TGTGCCAGCAGCTCCTACAGGGGCCGCAATCAGCCCCAGCATTTT. Protein product: CASSSYRGRNQPQHF.

This clonotype was seen a few times. This chain links TRBV4-2 with TRBJ2-1, with 10 bases lining up with TRBD2. The CDR3 loop spans 16 amino acids. J was trimmed by 5 bases and V by 3 bases; bases with no gene match: 7. Germline V gene lookup returns CDR1 LGHNA and CDR2 YNFKEQ. The CDR3 region has the DNA TGTGCCAGCAGCCATCCCCAAGGACTAGCGGACAATGAGCAGTTCTTC. It codes for CASSHPQGLADNEQFF.

The rearrangement uses TRBV7-2 and TRBJ2-5; D gene unclear. Deletions cut 6 bases from V and 1 base from J, with 18 bases between. The germline CDR1 and CDR2 sequences are SGHTA and FQGNSA. This CDR3 is built from 16 residues. The CDR3 protein is CASRFSSTRSQETQYF. CDR3 DNA sequence: TGTGCCAGCAGGTTTAGCTCTACCCGGAGCCAAGAGACCCAGTACTTC.